The next 28 T cell receptor beta chains were all read from a single sample in a study of T cells expressing NK-cell markers. TCRdb re-called the 5' RACE reads and gives one entry per CDR3 protein, without DNA. In all, the sample yields approximately 170,000 distinct CDR3 sequences. Specimen: blood T cells: a sorted CD56 or NKG2C T cell subset, CD4+ or CD8+ T cells, or bulk PBMC T cells (not recorded which). The receptors shown here come from a man aged 18-69 years in good health.

V usage is TRBV5-4 and J usage is TRBJ2-2. This CDR3 has 15 amino acids. Germline V gene data show CDR1 as SGHNT and CDR2 as YYREEE (reference sequence). CDR3 in amino acids: CASSLLQNQAGELFF.

The chain uses TRBV19 and TRBJ2-1. This CDR3 has 16 amino acids. Germline CDR1 and CDR2: LNHDA and SQIVND (reference sequence). The CDR3 is CASSIEHLSSYNEQFF.

The chain uses TRBV29-1 and TRBJ2-2; TCRdb's D call, TRBD1, is unchecked because there is no DNA. The CDR3 runs to 14 residues. CDR1 SQVTM and CDR2 ANQGSEA come from the germline V gene. CDR3 amino acids: CSVEPLDMTGELFF.

This rearrangement joins TRBV20-1 to TRBJ2-7; without DNA, the TCRdb call of TRBD1 cannot be checked. This CDR3 region has 15 residues. Per the germline V gene, CDR1 is DFQATT and CDR2 is SNEGSKA (reference sequence). CDR3 sequence: CSARDLGTGRHEQYF.

This chain joins TRBV12-3 or TRBV12-4 and TRBJ1-6. This CDR3 has 12 amino acids. The CDR3 spells CASSLLSSPLHF.

The chain combines TRBV7-2 with TRBJ2-7; lacking DNA, the TRBD2 call made by TCRdb goes unchecked. Looked up from germline, CDR1 is SGHTA and CDR2 is FQGNSA. The CDR3 is 14 residues long. The CDR3 loop reads CASSPLGAPYEQYF.

This sequence joins TRBV6-1 and TRBJ1-6. Per germline, CDR1 MNHNS and CDR2 SASEGT. The CDR3 loop spans 14 amino acids. This CDR3 is CASSPYRGNSPLHF.

V is TRBV6-5 and J is TRBJ2-5; TCRdb's D call of TRBD1 is untestable without DNA. The CDR3 contains 14 residues. Germline loops: CDR1 MNHEY, CDR2 SVGAGI. The CDR3 is CASSYSSGGWAQYF.

V and J are TRBV7-3 and TRBJ2-2. This CDR3 has 18 residues. Germline V gives CDR1 SGHTA, CDR2 FQGTGA. CDR3 in amino acids: CASSLNRLTNLNTGELFF.

The chain carries TRBV2 and TRBJ2-5; the D gene TCRdb calls, TRBD1, cannot be checked with no DNA. The germline V gene has CDR1 SNHLY and CDR2 FYNNEI. The CDR3 extends over 16 amino acids. The CDR3 spells CASSEVITGYSETQYF.

The chain uses TRBV7-8 and TRBJ1-2; there is no DNA to check the TCRdb D call of TRBD1. The CDR3 sequence is 14 residues long. Germline V gene data show CDR1 as SGHVS and CDR2 as FQNEAQ. This CDR3 is CASSLLGQSDGYTF.

The rearrangement joins TRBV18 to TRBJ2-7; the TCRdb D gene call, TRBD1, has no DNA to confirm it. In germline, CDR1 is KGHSH, CDR2 LQKENI. The CDR3 is 14 amino acids. CDR3 region: CASSDRDRTYEQYF.

The rearrangement links TRBV2 to TRBJ2-7; TCRdb's assignment of TRBD2 cannot be checked, as there is no DNA. The CDR3 sequence is 16 residues long. Germline loops: CDR1 SNHLY, CDR2 FYNNEI. The CDR3 loop reads CASTPSSGVRFDEQYF.

The chain couples TRBV24-1 to TRBJ2-2. The CDR3 extends over 15 amino acids. Looked up from germline, CDR1 is KGHDR and CDR2 is SFDVKD. The CDR3 reads CATSDFFPNTGELFF.

The CDR3: CSAPGGGGPDEQFF. The J gene is TRBJ2-1, the V gene TRBV20-1; the D call of TRBD1 rests on TCRdb alone, since no DNA is present to check it. In germline, CDR1 is DFQATT, CDR2 SNEGSKA (reference sequence). The CDR3 spans 14 residues.

This chain's CDR3 is CSARDLLRSSYEQYF. This chain connects TRBV20-1 to TRBJ2-7. Germline V gene lookup returns CDR1 DFQATT and CDR2 SNEGSKA (reference sequence). CDR3 length: 15 residues.

The gene calls are TRBV5-1 and TRBJ1-1; the D gene TCRdb calls, TRBD1, cannot be checked with no DNA. This CDR3 is 14 amino acids long. Germline lookup yields CDR1 SGHRS and CDR2 YFSETQ. This CDR3 reads CASSPGTGNTEAFF.

The chain is built from TRBV28 and TRBJ1-2; without DNA, the TCRdb call of TRBD1 cannot be checked. CDR3 length: 14 residues. Per germline, CDR1 MDHEN and CDR2 SYDVKM. The chain's CDR3 is CASSTWGVDYGYTF.

The J gene is TRBJ2-7, the V gene TRBV5-5. CDR1 SGHKS and CDR2 YYEKEE come from the germline V gene (reference sequence). This CDR3 region has 13 residues. The CDR3 sequence is CASSLGSDYEQYF. Variable domain in full (rest from reference TRBV5-5 and TRBJ2-7): DAGVTQSPTHLIKTRGQQVTLRCSPISGHKSVSWYQQVLGQGPQFIFQYYEKEERGRGNFPDRFSARQFPNYSSELNVNALLLGDSALYLCASSLGSDYEQYFGPGTRLTVT.

This sequence joins TRBV19 and TRBJ1-5. Germline V gene sequence: CDR1 LNHDA, CDR2 SQIVND (reference sequence). This CDR3 spans 13 amino acids. The CDR3 is CASSTGGYQPQHF.

The chain couples TRBV9 to TRBJ2-2; TCRdb lists TRBD1, though no DNA is available to test this call. CDR3 length equals 14 residues. Germline V CDR1 and CDR2: SGDLS, YYNGEE. CDR3 residues: CASKGAGLTGELFF.

V is TRBV7-6 and J is TRBJ2-7. The CDR3 totals 13 residues. Germline V gene sequence: CDR1 SGHVS, CDR2 FNYEAQ. CDR3 sequence: CASSLGSIYEQYF.

This rearrangement joins TRBV25-1 to TRBJ2-5; TCRdb lists TRBD2, though no DNA is available to test this call. The germline V gene has CDR1 MGHDK and CDR2 SYGVNS. CDR3 size: 15 residues. Here the CDR3 reads CASSESDELQETQYF. Drawing the rest from reference TRBV25-1 and TRBJ2-5, the complete variable domain is EADIYQTPRYLVIGTGKKITLECSQTMGHDKMYWYQQDPGMELHLIHYSYGVNSTEKGDLSSESTVSRIRTEHFPLTLESARPSHTSQYLCASSESDELQETQYFGPGTRLLVL.

The chain carries TRBV7-2 and TRBJ2-1. Germline V gives CDR1 SGHTA, CDR2 FQGNSA. CDR3 size: 15 residues. CDR3 in amino acids: CASSLASASYNEQFF.

The V call is TRBV12-3 or TRBV12-4, the J call TRBJ1-1; TCRdb selects TRBD1, and the lack of DNA leaves this call unchecked. CDR3 length: 14 residues. The CDR3 protein is CASSLYQGDTEAFF.

The genes are TRBV10-3 and TRBJ2-7; the D gene TCRdb calls, TRBD1, cannot be checked with no DNA. The germline V gene encodes CDR1 ENHRY and CDR2 SYGVKD. This CDR3 is built from 14 residues. CDR3 protein: CAISDERGGDEQYF.

The rearrangement uses TRBV6-5 and TRBJ2-1; TCRdb's D gene call, TRBD1, goes unchecked for lack of DNA. Germline V gives CDR1 MNHEY, CDR2 SVGAGI. The CDR3 has 17 amino acids. CDR3 protein: CASSYSIGAPPGNEQFF.

V usage is TRBV5-6 and J usage is TRBJ1-6; the TCRdb D gene call, TRBD1, has no DNA to confirm it. The CDR3 sequence is 14 residues long. CDR1 and CDR2 from the germline V gene are SGHDT and YYEEEE. The CDR3: CASSPRGRNSPLHF.